Below, 27 T cell receptor beta chains from the same sample are listed, as sequenced in a study of identical twins. TCRdb ran MiXCR on the 5' RACE reads and lists one entry per CDR3 protein. Of around 570,000 distinct CDR3 sequences listed, roughly 9.9% are singletons. The same data also went into a second study, on yellow fever vaccine responses in identical twins.

Input material: PBMCs. The receptors were gathered from a woman aged 18-29 years in good health.

This clonotype was seen ten or more times. This chain links TRBV5-1 with TRBJ2-2, with 8 bases fitting TRBD2. V gave up 2 bases and J gave up 1 base; unmatched junction bases: 1. The germline V gene encodes CDR1 SGHRS and CDR2 YFSETQ. The CDR3 is made up of 15 amino acids. In DNA form, the CDR3 reads TGCGCCAGCAGCTTAACTAGCGGGAACACCGGGGAGCTGTTTTTT. This codes for CASSLTSGNTGELFF. The full variable domain, completed using reference TRBV5-1 and TRBJ2-2, is KAGVTQTPRYLIKTRGQQVTLSCSPISGHRSVSWYQQTPGQGLQFLFEYFSETQRNKGNFPGRFSGRQFSNSRSEMNVSTLELGDSALYLCASSLTSGNTGELFFGEGSRLTVL.

The rearrangement joins TRBV28 to TRBJ2-7; weak D call: TRBD1 (5 bases). The CDR3 spans 16 residues. Between the trimmed V and J ends, which lost 7 bases and 0 bases, there was a span of 19 bases. The germline V gene encodes CDR1 MDHEN and CDR2 SYDVKM. The CDR3 coding sequence is TGTGCCAGCACGAGTTTCTGGCAAGACAGCTCCTACGAGCAGTACTTC. Encoded protein: CASTSFWQDSSYEQYF.

The table lists this clonotype with a few counts. This chain's CDR3 is CASSPRGGAVYEQYF. For the CDR3, the DNA is TGTGCCAGCAGTCCTCGGGGGGGCGCGGTCTACGAGCAGTACTTC. V gene TRBV27 combines with J gene TRBJ2-7, with TRBD2 matching over 8 bases. The germline CDR1 and CDR2 sequences are MNHEY and SMNVEV (reference sequence). This CDR3 comprises 15 residues. V was pared by 5 bases and J by 3 bases, with 9 bases of the junction left unmatched.

This clonotype was recorded many times. This chain joins TRBV11-1 and TRBJ2-1; maybe TRBD2 (6 bases). This CDR3 is built from 17 residues. V lost 4 bases to trimming and J lost 5 bases, with 21 bases between them. CDR1 SGHAT and CDR2 FQDESV come from the germline V gene (reference sequence). Written as DNA, the CDR3 is TGTGCCAGCAGCTCTTCCCGACTAAGCGGGCCGAACAATGAGCAGTTCTTC. Translating gives CASSSSRLSGPNNEQFF. Drawing the rest from reference TRBV11-1 and TRBJ2-1, the complete variable domain is EAEVAQSPRYKITEKSQAVAFWCDPISGHATLYWYRQILGQGPELLVQFQDESVVDDSQLPKDRFSAERLKGVDSTLKIQPAELGDSAMYLCASSSSRLSGPNNEQFFGPGTRLTVL.

In its sample, this clonotype was seen a few times. The J gene is TRBJ2-5, the V gene TRBV5-5, with D tentatively TRBD1 (6 bases). CDR3 length: 13 amino acids. Looked up from germline, CDR1 is SGHKS and CDR2 is YYEKEE (reference sequence). Trimming pared 6 bases from V and 2 bases from J, leaving 11 bases between. The CDR3 is CASNTGIQETQYF. CDR3 coding DNA: TGTGCCAGCAACACAGGGATTCAAGAGACCCAGTACTTC.

This clonotype was seen at least ten times. The rearrangement links TRBV3-1 to TRBJ2-7, with unresolved D. Deletions cut 4 bases from V and 2 bases from J, with 9 bases between. CDR3 length: 13 residues. The germline V gene encodes CDR1 LGHDT and CDR2 YNNKEL (reference sequence). The CDR3 protein is CASSPRVPYEQYF. DNA for the CDR3: TGTGCCAGCAGCCCAAGGGTTCCCTACGAGCAGTACTTC.

This clonotype was observed at least ten times. The V gene is TRBV6-1, the J gene TRBJ2-7, with 7 bases matching TRBD1. Germline V gene sequence: CDR1 MNHNS, CDR2 SASEGT. The CDR3 covers 14 residues. V lost 1 base and J lost 0; bases outside the gene matches: 0. The CDR3 reads CASSEGDSSYEQYF. Here the CDR3 DNA reads TGTGCCAGCAGTGAAGGGGACAGCTCCTACGAGCAGTACTTC.

This clonotype was seen ten or more times. The V and J genes are TRBV24-1 and TRBJ1-5; D is ambiguous. This CDR3 comprises 14 residues. The germline CDR1 and CDR2 sequences are KGHDR and SFDVKD. Trimming stripped 1 base from V and 5 bases from J, with 8 bases between. In DNA, the CDR3 is TGTGCCACCAGTGATTTCGAGAACGATCAGCCCCAGCATTTT. It encodes CATSDFENDQPQHF.

The chain links TRBV12-3 or TRBV12-4 to TRBJ2-3, with 7 bases fitting TRBD2. CDR3 size: 14 residues. Unmatched junction bases numbered 15, after V lost 7 bases and J lost 11 bases. The CDR3 nucleotides are TGTGCCAGCACCGCCGGGGAGGGCCCCGGGGGGCAGTATTTT. It yields the protein CASTAGEGPGGQYF.

The table lists this clonotype with a count of one. V gene TRBV12-3 or TRBV12-4 combines with J gene TRBJ2-1, with 10 bases that match TRBD2. The V gene end was trimmed by 11 bases and the J gene end by 8 bases; junction bases not matched to a gene: 24. The CDR3 runs 18 residues. Written as DNA, the CDR3 is TGTGCCCTCAGTTTTACACCCGGGCTAGCGGGAGTAAACCATGAGCAGTTCTTC. It is translated as CALSFTPGLAGVNHEQFF.

The rearrangement links TRBV5-6 to TRBJ2-7; tentative D call: TRBD2 (5 bases). The V and J ends lost 2 bases and 3 bases respectively, with 18 bases between them. The V gene's germline CDR1 is SGHDT and CDR2 YYEEEE. This CDR3 is built from 16 residues. The CDR3 bases are TGTGCCAGCAGCTTCTGGCGGGCCAACGAGGACTACGAGCAGTACTTC. It is translated as CASSFWRANEDYEQYF.

This clonotype was picked up a small number of times. The V gene is TRBV19, the J gene TRBJ2-5; maybe TRBD2 (7 bases). Germline lookup yields CDR1 LNHDA and CDR2 SQIVND (reference sequence). There are 14 residues in the CDR3. The germline V and J ends were trimmed by 5 bases and 2 bases, with 12 bases remaining between them. This chain's CDR3 is CASSGGALQETQYF. CDR3 nucleotide sequence: TGTGCCAGTAGTGGGGGGGCACTACAAGAGACCCAGTACTTC.

This clonotype was picked up a small number of times. This sequence joins TRBV29-1 and TRBJ2-1; no definite D call. V dropped 3 bases and J dropped 12 bases, with 6 bases sitting between them. In germline, CDR1 is SQVTM, CDR2 ANQGSEA. The CDR3 spans 9 residues. The CDR3 loop reads CSVDIGQFF. In nucleotides, the CDR3 is TGCAGCGTTGATATAGGGCAGTTCTTC.

In its sample, this clonotype was seen many times. The rearrangement joins TRBV5-5 to TRBJ2-7, with D perhaps matching TRBD1 or TRBD2 (5 bases each). There are 11 residues in the CDR3. The V gene's germline CDR1 is SGHKS and CDR2 YYEKEE (reference sequence). Trimming shortened V by 7 bases and J by 2 bases, and 7 bases separated the two germline ends. Here the CDR3 reads CASEGTYEQYF. The CDR3 DNA sequence: TGTGCCAGCGAGGGGACCTACGAGCAGTACTTC.

The chain recombines TRBV28 with TRBJ1-2; D remains unclear. Per germline, CDR1 MDHEN and CDR2 SYDVKM. CDR3 size: 16 residues. V shed 6 bases and J shed 4 bases, with 21 bases lying between them. The CDR3 sequence: CASRSSFLGLVYGYTF. The CDR3 nucleotides read TGTGCCAGCAGATCCAGCTTTCTGGGTTTGGTCTATGGCTACACCTTC.

This clonotype occurred many times. The chain links TRBV12-3 or TRBV12-4 to TRBJ2-2; D ambiguous. This CDR3 region has 14 residues. Between the trimmed V and J ends, which lost 1 base and 4 bases, there was a span of 7 bases. CDR3 DNA: TGTGCCAGCAGTTTAGACAGTTCCACCGGGGAGCTGTTTTTT. Its protein product is CASSLDSSTGELFF.

The J gene is TRBJ2-1, the V gene TRBV20-1, with TRBD2 matching 9 bases. Germline lookup yields CDR1 DFQATT and CDR2 SNEGSKA (reference sequence). This CDR3 region has 15 residues. V lost 2 bases, J lost 4 bases, and 6 bases stayed unmatched. DNA for the CDR3: TGCAGTGCTAGACGGCTAGCGGGGATATACAATGAGCAGTTCTTC. It codes for CSARRLAGIYNEQFF.

The rearrangement uses TRBV6-1 and TRBJ2-4; TRBD2 aligns across 8 bases. V dropped 6 bases and J dropped 0; count of bases not matched to a gene: 4. Germline V gene data show CDR1 as MNHNS and CDR2 as SASEGT. The CDR3 consists of 15 residues. This CDR3 reads CASRFAGGAKNIQYF. The CDR3 DNA reads as TGTGCCAGCAGATTTGCGGGAGGAGCCAAAAACATTCAGTACTTC.

This clonotype has a handful of counts. The chain employs TRBV12-3 or TRBV12-4 and TRBJ2-5; TRBD1 is a possible D gene (6 bases). The CDR3 has 15 residues. Trimming removed 4 bases from V and 4 bases from J, with 16 bases in between. The CDR3 loop is CASSSTKGGVETQYF. The DNA for the CDR3 is TGTGCCAGCAGTTCCACAAAAGGGGGAGTAGAGACCCAGTACTTC.

The V gene is TRBV11-2, the J gene TRBJ2-4; 9 nucleotides agree with TRBD1. This CDR3 has 16 residues. In germline, CDR1 is SGHAT, CDR2 FQNNGV. With V trimmed by 1 base and J by 4 bases, 5 bases remained unmatched. For the CDR3, the DNA is TGTGCCAGCAGCTTAGGGATGGGACAGGGTAAAAACATTCAGTACTTC. Amino acids: CASSLGMGQGKNIQYF.

This clonotype was found many times. The rearrangement uses TRBV28 and TRBJ2-7, with D tentatively TRBD1 or TRBD2 (5 bases each). The CDR3 runs 14 residues. V dropped 6 bases and J dropped 8 bases, with 20 bases sitting between them. The germline V gene has CDR1 MDHEN and CDR2 SYDVKM. The CDR3, as DNA: TGTGCCAGCAGAGGGACCGCCACTGGCCCCCAGCAGTACTTC. Protein product: CASRGTATGPQQYF.

The rearrangement links TRBV29-1 to TRBJ2-1; no clear D gene. The germline V and J ends were trimmed by 0 bases and 8 bases, with 20 bases remaining between them. This CDR3 has 16 residues. Germline V gene sequence: CDR1 SQVTM, CDR2 ANQGSEA. CDR3 nucleotides: TGCAGCGTTGAAGATCTTGGGCTAGGTGGGCCCGATGAGCAGTTCTTC. This codes for CSVEDLGLGGPDEQFF.

This clonotype was found many times. V and J are TRBV6-2 or TRBV6-3 and TRBJ2-7, with 7 nucleotides matching TRBD1. After removal of 8 bases from V and 7 bases from J, the junction contained 11 bases not matched to a gene. Germline loops: CDR1 MNHEY, CDR2 SVGEGT. The CDR3 consists of 13 residues. The CDR3 reads CASGNIQGNEQYF. The CDR3 DNA follows: TGTGCCAGCGGAAACATACAGGGGAATGAGCAGTACTTC.

The V gene is TRBV7-2, the J gene TRBJ2-5, with D uncertain. Trimming removed 5 bases from V and 5 bases from J, with 15 bases in between. The CDR3 consists of 14 residues. Germline V gives CDR1 SGHTA, CDR2 FQGNSA. CDR3: CASSSTVTYETQYF. Written as DNA, the CDR3 is TGTGCCAGCAGCAGCACCGTCACCTATGAGACCCAGTACTTC.

CDR3: CSVRFSYEQYF. As DNA, the CDR3 is TGCAGCGTTCGGTTTTCGTACGAGCAGTACTTC. The chain carries TRBV29-1 and TRBJ2-7; D not certain. The V end was cut by 5 bases, the J end by 4 bases, with 9 bases between. This CDR3 comprises 11 residues. Germline CDR1 and CDR2: SQVTM and ANQGSEA.

This clonotype came up many times. The chain couples TRBV7-2 to TRBJ1-6; D is undetermined. Trimming removed 5 bases from V and 4 bases from J, with 12 bases in between. This CDR3 region has 15 residues. The germline gives CDR1 SGHTA, CDR2 FQGNSA. This CDR3 reads CASSPQTLYNSPLHF. The CDR3 nucleotides read TGTGCCAGCAGCCCCCAGACATTGTATAATTCACCCCTCCACTTT. Full variable domain (rest looked up from reference TRBV7-2 and TRBJ1-6): GAGVSQSPSNKVTEKGKDVELRCDPISGHTALYWYRQSLGQGLEFLIYFQGNSAPDKSGLPSDRFSAERTGGSVSTLTIQRTQQEDSAVYLCASSPQTLYNSPLHFGNGTRLTVT.

The table lists this clonotype with many counts. The chain uses TRBV12-3 or TRBV12-4 and TRBJ2-1, with TRBD1 matching 7 bases. The CDR3 is made up of 15 amino acids. J lost 5 bases, V lost 2 bases, and 6 bases had no gene match. The CDR3 sequence: CASSLRQGKNNEQFF. The CDR3 nucleotides are TGTGCCAGCAGTTTAAGACAGGGTAAGAACAATGAGCAGTTCTTC.